Given below is one TCR beta chain in context. Germline-derived CDR1 and CDR2 are SNHLY and FYNNEI. CDR3 length: 17 residues. J lost 2 bases, V lost 5 bases, and 9 bases had no gene match. The protocol was immunoSEQ multiplex PCR, while the TCRdb copy is restricted to in-frame clones and leaves out a portion. The table lists around 80,000 clones, roughly 89% of them singletons. This sample is part of a study of brain T cells in children with intractable seizures. Sequencing was limited to surgery cases with top T cell transcript signatures in brain tissue. Pre-surgery treatment included at least one anti-epileptic drug.

The V gene is TRBV2, the J gene TRBJ2-7; 13 positions match TRBD2. This TCR derives from a girl aged 2 to 10 with Rasmussen encephalitis and intractable seizures. Material: peripheral blood, obtained at surgery. DNA of the CDR3: TGTGCCAGCAGTCGGACTAGCGGGGGCCGCAACCCCTACGAGCAGTACTTC. Its protein product is CASSRTSGGRNPYEQYF. Drawing the rest from reference TRBV2 and TRBJ2-7, the complete variable domain is EPEVTQTPSHQVTQMGQEVILRCVPISNHLYFYWYRQILGQKVEFLVSFYNNEISEKSEIFDDQFSVERPDGSNFTLKIRSTKLEDSAMYFCASSRTSGGRNPYEQYFGPGTRLTVT.